The T cell receptor (beta chain) described here comes from a study of T-cell memory formation after mild COVID-19. The study's findings and limits: Memory from before infection featured some responding clones, which suggests cross-reactive memory joined.

This clonotype was found a few times. Its antigen is unidentified. This CDR3 is built from 16 residues. V was shortened by 3 bases and J by 3 bases, with 15 bases between the two germline ends. Germline V gene lookup returns CDR1 KGHDR and CDR2 SFDVKD. TCRdb itself ran the 5' RACE reads through MiXCR, one entry per CDR3 protein. Of 350,000 to 400,000 distinct CDR3 sequences listed, roughly 21% are singletons. The sequence was collected from an adult woman who had mild COVID-19 (a few samples of this study predate the infection). Cell type and time point are not known. Sample: PBMCs or a T cell subset sorted from them (not recorded which). V usage is TRBV24-1 and J usage is TRBJ2-3; D is possibly TRBD2 (5 bases). CDR3 region: CATSDPTNTGTDTQYF. The CDR3 nucleotides are TGTGCCACCAGTGATCCTACTAATACGGGGACAGATACGCAGTATTTT.